Presented here are 26 T cell receptor beta chains from one specimen sequenced in a study of CD8 T cells in Susac syndrome. RNA amounts of roughly 0.45 to 1 ug underwent reverse transcription with random hexamers. MiXCR was run by TCRdb on the immunoSEQ multiplex PCR reads, yielding one entry per CDR3 protein. The data show 250,000 to 300,000 distinct CDR3 sequences, 85% seen once. Input material: CD8+ T cells from PBMCs. The receptors stem from a human donor with multiple sclerosis.

This sequence joins TRBV28 and TRBJ1-3, with 10 bases fitting TRBD1. V was pared by 3 bases and J by 3 bases, with 8 bases of the junction left unmatched. CDR1 is MDHEN, CDR2 SYDVKM, per germline. CDR3 length equals 17 residues. The chain's CDR3 is CASSFHGGQGLGNTIYF. The CDR3 DNA is TGTGCCAGCAGTTTTCATGGGGGACAGGGGCTTGGAAACACCATATATTTT.

This chain uses TRBV6-1 with TRBJ2-2; 8 nucleotides line up with TRBD1. Germline loops: CDR1 MNHNS, CDR2 SASEGT. With V trimmed by 6 bases and J by 2 bases, 8 bases remained unmatched. The CDR3 length is 16 residues. CDR3 protein: CASSPGQGGNTGELFF. Written as DNA, the CDR3 is TGTGCCAGCAGCCCAGGACAGGGAGGAAACACCGGGGAGCTGTTTTTT.

A single count supports this clonotype. The V call is TRBV4-1, the J call TRBJ1-1, with 7 positions matching TRBD1. V lost 3 bases and J lost 1; bases outside the gene matches: 5. Per the germline V gene, CDR1 is MGHRA and CDR2 is YSYEKL. The CDR3 contains 15 residues. CDR3: CASSQKQGRNTEAFF. The CDR3, as DNA: TGCGCCAGCAGCCAGAAACAGGGGAGGAACACTGAAGCTTTCTTT.

The chain employs TRBV7-9 and TRBJ2-7, with TRBD2 matching 7 bases. CDR3 length equals 16 residues. Germline CDR1 and CDR2: SEHNR and FQNEAQ (reference sequence). The trim removed 5 bases at V and 5 bases at J, leaving 15 bases unmatched. CDR3 loop: CASSPGAGGSMDEQYF. The DNA for the CDR3 is TGTGCCAGCAGCCCCGGTGCGGGCGGGAGTATGGACGAGCAGTACTTC. Drawing the rest from reference TRBV7-9 and TRBJ2-7, the complete variable domain is DTGVSQNPRHKITKRGQNVTFRCDPISEHNRLYWYRQTLGQGPEFLTYFQNEAQLEKSRLLSDRFSAERPKGSFSTLEIQRTEQGDSAMYLCASSPGAGGSMDEQYFGPGTRLTVT.

The chain joins TRBV27 to TRBJ2-1; 11 positions match TRBD2. Germline CDR1 MNHEY, CDR2 SMNVEV (reference sequence). After removal of 5 bases from V and 0 bases from J, the junction contained 6 bases not matched to a gene. The CDR3 is 17 amino acids. The CDR3 nucleotides read TGTGCCAGCAGTCCAACTAGCGGGGGCTTCTCCTACAATGAGCAGTTCTTC. Residues: CASSPTSGGFSYNEQFF.

V and J are TRBV12-3 or TRBV12-4 and TRBJ2-1; D is unclear. V was pared by 6 bases and J by 6 bases, with 15 bases between. This CDR3 is built from 14 residues. DNA of the CDR3: TGTGCCAGCAGATTTTCCTCCTTTCGCAATGAGCAGTTCTTC. Protein product: CASRFSSFRNEQFF.

The rearrangement links TRBV9 to TRBJ2-1; TRBD2 matches 13 bases. CDR1 is SGDLS, CDR2 YYNGEE, per germline. Unmatched junction bases numbered 9, after V lost 4 bases and J lost 8 bases. This CDR3 has 16 residues. The CDR3 region is CASSPGTSGRAHEQFF. DNA for the CDR3: TGTGCCAGCAGCCCAGGCACTAGCGGGAGGGCCCATGAGCAGTTCTTC.

This chain links TRBV28 with TRBJ2-7; 10 nucleotides line up with TRBD1. V trimming: 7 bases; J trimming: 5 bases; junction bases outside the gene matches: 5. The CDR3 extends over 13 amino acids. From germline, CDR1 is MDHEN and CDR2 SYDVKM. CDR3 region: CASTWTGGDEQYF. The CDR3 region has the DNA TGTGCCAGCACCTGGACAGGGGGGGACGAGCAGTACTTC. Full variable domain (outside the CDR3, taken from reference TRBV28 and TRBJ2-7): DVKVTQSSRYLVKRTGEKVFLECVQDMDHENMFWYRQDPGLGLRLIYFSYDVKMKEKGDIPEGYSVSREKKERFSLILESASTNQTSMYLCASTWTGGDEQYFGPGTRLTVT.

The chain recombines TRBV6-6 with TRBJ1-1; D unresolved. Trimming shortened V by 2 bases and J by 5 bases, and 6 bases separated the two germline ends. CDR1 is MNHNY, CDR2 SVGAGI, per germline (reference sequence). CDR3 length equals 12 residues. CDR3 sequence (DNA): TGTGCCAGCAGTTACGGGGAAACTGAAGCTTTCTTT. Translated, it gives CASSYGETEAFF.

The V call is TRBV4-1, the J call TRBJ2-7; D ambiguous. V was clipped by 1 base and J by 4 bases, with 8 bases between them. The CDR3 contains 13 residues. CDR1 and CDR2 from the germline V gene are MGHRA and YSYEKL. The CDR3 loop is CASSQGQAYEQYF. The CDR3, as DNA: TGCGCCAGCAGCCAAGGGCAGGCTTACGAGCAGTACTTC.

The chain is built from TRBV14 and TRBJ2-7, with D possibly TRBD1 on 5 matching bases. The CDR3 totals 14 residues. Deletions cut 8 bases from V and 3 bases from J, with 17 bases between. The germline gives CDR1 SGHDN, CDR2 FVKESK. In DNA, the CDR3 is TGTGCCAGCTCCCGAGGTGCAGGGAACTACGAGCAGTACTTC. This codes for CASSRGAGNYEQYF.

The J gene is TRBJ2-7, the V gene TRBV12-2; the table's D call TRBD1 went unverified against the DNA. TRBV12-2 is recorded as a pseudogene. The CDR3 loop spans 19 amino acids. CDR3 in DNA: TGTGCAAGTCTCCTTAAACCGGGACAGGGGTCCCTTCTTCCCTACGAGCAGTACTTC. This translates into CASLLKPGQGSLLPYEQYF.

The genes are TRBV19 and TRBJ2-1; TRBD2 is a possible D gene (6 bases). The CDR3 sequence is 15 residues long. Germline V gene lookup returns CDR1 LNHDA and CDR2 SQIVND (reference sequence). V was trimmed by 2 bases and J by 0 bases, leaving 8 bases between them. The CDR3 bases are TGTGCCAGTAGTATAAGGAGGGTCTCCTACAATGAGCAGTTCTTC. Translation: CASSIRRVSYNEQFF.

The sample holds a few counts of this clonotype. The rearrangement links TRBV5-4 to TRBJ2-5; the match to TRBD2 covers 12 bases. Germline lookup yields CDR1 SGHNT and CDR2 YYREEE (reference sequence). CDR3 length: 16 residues. With 4 bases clipped from V and 6 bases from J, the junction kept 10 bases outside the gene matches. For the CDR3, the DNA is TGTGCCAGCAGCCCCTCGACTAGCGGGAGCGGGAAGACCCAGTACTTC. Protein: CASSPSTSGSGKTQYF. Combining the CDR3 with reference TRBV5-4 and TRBJ2-5 gives the whole variable domain ETGVTQSPTHLIKTRGQQVTLRCSSQSGHNTVSWYQQALGQGPQFIFQYYREEENGRGNFPPRFSGLQFPNYSSELNVNALELDDSALYLCASSPSTSGSGKTQYFGPGTRLLVL.

The chain recombines TRBV12-3 or TRBV12-4 with TRBJ1-2; the D gene is possibly TRBD1 (5 bases). The CDR3 runs to 14 residues. The V end lost 3 bases, the J end lost 3 bases, and 11 bases lay between the germline ends. The CDR3 reads CASSFPGGDYGYTF. CDR3 coding DNA: TGTGCCAGCAGTTTCCCAGGAGGGGACTATGGCTACACCTTC.

In nucleotides, the CDR3 is TGTGCCAGCAGTGAATATCGGGGCACTGAAGCTTTCTTT. It translates to CASSEYRGTEAFF. V and J are TRBV6-1 and TRBJ1-1; unclear D gene. The V end lost 2 bases, the J end lost 4 bases, and 8 bases lay between the germline ends. The CDR3 has 13 amino acids. CDR1 MNHNS and CDR2 SASEGT come from the germline V gene.

This clonotype was seen only once. This chain links TRBV4-1 with TRBJ1-1; no reliable D call. Germline CDR1 is MGHRA and CDR2 is YSYEKL. The CDR3 has 11 amino acids. V lost 3 bases and J 4 bases, leaving 3 bases between the germline ends. The CDR3 reads CASSHFTEAFF. CDR3 coding DNA: TGCGCCAGCAGCCACTTCACTGAAGCTTTCTTT.

The V and J genes are TRBV9 and TRBJ2-1; 14 bases are a match to TRBD2. CDR3 size: 15 residues. Trimming took 3 bases from V and 6 from J; bases not matched to a gene: 2. CDR1 is SGDLS, CDR2 YYNGEE, per germline. CDR3: CASSATSGRVNEQFF. As DNA, the CDR3 is TGTGCCAGCAGCGCGACTAGCGGGAGGGTCAATGAGCAGTTCTTC.

V gene TRBV27 combines with J gene TRBJ2-1; TRBD2 matches 7 bases. The germline V gene has CDR1 MNHEY and CDR2 SMNVEV (reference sequence). Trimming removed 2 bases from V and 5 bases from J; junction bases left unmatched: 3. The CDR3 runs to 14 residues. The DNA for the CDR3 is TGTGCCAGCAGTTTACCTAGCGGCAACAATGAGCAGTTCTTC. This translates into CASSLPSGNNEQFF.

The chain couples TRBV7-8 to TRBJ2-1; D gene uncertain. Trimming pared 1 base from V and 13 bases from J, leaving 14 bases between. From germline, CDR1 is SGHVS and CDR2 FQNEAQ. This CDR3 region has 13 residues. The CDR3 loop reads CASSLVSGPLQFF. As DNA, the CDR3 is TGTGCCAGCAGCTTAGTTTCAGGTCCCCTACAGTTCTTC.

The V call is TRBV27, the J call TRBJ2-3, with D uncertain. Trimming cost V 5 bases and J 4 bases, with 13 bases left between them. There are 14 residues in the CDR3. Germline CDR1 reads MNHEY; CDR2 reads SMNVEV (reference sequence). This CDR3 is CASSTPRASDTQYF. The CDR3 DNA sequence: TGTGCCAGCAGTACGCCAAGGGCCTCAGATACGCAGTATTTT.

This chain joins TRBV28 and TRBJ2-1; 7 bases match TRBD2. Unmatched junction bases numbered 11, after V lost 4 bases and J lost 5 bases. CDR1 and CDR2 from the germline V gene are MDHEN and SYDVKM. This CDR3 has 16 residues. The CDR3 loop reads CASSSPVLLADNEQFF. CDR3 sequence (DNA): TGTGCCAGCAGTTCCCCAGTGTTGCTAGCGGACAATGAGCAGTTCTTC.

This chain connects TRBV27 to TRBJ1-1; 7 nucleotides match TRBD1. Germline CDR1 is MNHEY and CDR2 is SMNVEV (reference sequence). CDR3 length equals 17 residues. V dropped 7 bases and J dropped 5; count of bases not matched to a gene: 19. CDR3 coding DNA: TGTGCCAGCATTGGAGGGCCCGAGGGGGCTATTCAGACTGAAGCTTTCTTT. This codes for CASIGGPEGAIQTEAFF.

The rearrangement links TRBV19 to TRBJ2-2; tentatively, D is TRBD2 (5 bases). V was clipped by 3 bases and J by 17 bases, with 22 bases between them. There are 14 residues in the CDR3. Germline CDR1 is LNHDA and CDR2 is SQIVND (reference sequence). The CDR3 sequence is CASSMQFNTGEFFF. As DNA, the CDR3 is TGTGCCAGTAGTATGCAGTTTAACACCGGGGAGTTTTTTTTT.

The chain recombines TRBV13 with TRBJ2-1; 7 positions agree with TRBD2. The CDR3 is 15 amino acids. Germline V gene data show CDR1 as PRHDT and CDR2 as FYEKMQ (reference sequence). The trim removed 1 base at V and 4 bases at J, leaving 4 bases unmatched. The CDR3 DNA reads as TGTGCCAGCAGCTTAGAGGCTAGCGGATACAATGAGCAGTTCTTC. Protein product: CASSLEASGYNEQFF.

CDR3 sequence (DNA): TGTGCCAGCAGCGGTCCCGGGACAGGCTCCTACGAGCAGTACTTC. This sequence encodes CASSGPGTGSYEQYF. The genes are TRBV9 and TRBJ2-7, with 8 bases identical to TRBD1. The CDR3 is 15 amino acids. The junction had 5 bases not matched to a gene; V was cut back by 3 bases and J by 0 bases. Germline CDR1 SGDLS, CDR2 YYNGEE.